The rows below give T cell receptor beta chains drawn from one sample of a study of blood T cell repertoires in COVID-19. Data came from immunoSEQ multiplex PCR; TCRdb stores just in-frame clones and leaves some out. The sample lists about 240,000 clones, 86% occurring once. The sequenced sample was peripheral blood. Receptors originate from a man older than 75 with acute or convalescent COVID-19. Both conserved end residues are part of each CDR3. The order of the fields is D gene, J gene, V gene, CDR3 protein, CDR3 DNA. The D gene is left open where the match is weak.

D: -; J: TRBJ1-1; V: TRBV4-3; CDR3: CASSQARGRGTEAFF; DNA: TGCGCCAGCAGCCAAGCTAGGGGGAGAGGCACTGAAGCTTTCTTT
D: -; J: TRBJ1-1; V: TRBV18; CDR3: CASSPDRKHTEAFF; DNA: TGTGCCAGCTCACCGGACAGAAAACACACTGAAGCTTTCTTT
D: TRBD2; J: TRBJ2-4; V: TRBV7-8; CDR3: CASSASGGAVFAKNIQYF; DNA: TGTGCCAGCAGCGCTAGCGGGGGGGCAGTTTTTGCCAAAAACATTCAGTACTTC
D: TRBD1; J: TRBJ1-6; V: TRBV19; CDR3: CASSILGQQNSPLHF; DNA: TGTGCCAGTAGTATCCTGGGACAGCAGAATTCACCCCTCCACTTT
D: TRBD1; J: TRBJ1-1; V: TRBV2; CDR3: CASSELLGGQGGTEAFF; DNA: TGTGCCAGCAGTGAGTTGCTTGGGGGACAGGGCGGCACTGAAGCTTTCTTT
D: TRBD2; J: TRBJ2-3; V: TRBV5-6; CDR3: CASSPGLAGFDTQYF; DNA: TGTGCCAGCAGTCCCGGACTAGCGGGGTTCGATACGCAGTATTTT
D: TRBD1; J: TRBJ1-1; V: TRBV29-1; CDR3: CSVADPQGQGSNTEAFF; DNA: TGCAGCGTTGCTGACCCACAGGGACAGGGGTCGAACACTGAAGCTTTCTTT
D: TRBD1; J: TRBJ2-3; V: TRBV3-1/TRBV3-2; CDR3: CASNYRGGTDTQYF; DNA: TGTGCCAGCAATTACAGGGGCGGAACAGATACGCAGTATTTT
D: -; J: TRBJ1-1; V: TRBV28; CDR3: CASSYSGGRAFF; DNA: TGTGCCAGCAGTTATTCGGGGGGTCGAGCTTTCTTT
D: -; J: TRBJ2-1; V: TRBV5-4; CDR3: CASSLLGGGQFF; DNA: TGTGCCAGCAGCTTGCTCGGGGGAGGGCAGTTCTTC
D: TRBD2; J: TRBJ2-1; V: TRBV5-5; CDR3: CASSFGGGPYNEQFF; DNA: TGTGCCAGCAGCTTTGGCGGGGGGCCCTACAATGAGCAGTTCTTC
D: -; J: TRBJ1-1; V: TRBV10-1; CDR3: CASREDRATEAFF; DNA: TGCGCCAGCAGAGAAGACAGAGCCACGGAAGCTTTCTTT
D: -; J: TRBJ1-3; V: TRBV5-1; CDR3: CASSSKSSGNTIYF; DNA: TGCGCCAGCAGCTCGAAGAGCTCTGGAAACACCATATATTTT
D: -; J: TRBJ1-2; V: TRBV9; CDR3: CASSVGEGSLYGYTF; DNA: TGTGCCAGCAGCGTAGGGGAGGGGTCTCTTTATGGCTACACCTTC
D: TRBD1; J: TRBJ2-5; V: TRBV7-9; CDR3: CASSPSGGGRETQYF; DNA: TGTGCCAGCAGCCCCTCAGGGGGCGGAAGAGAGACCCAGTACTTC